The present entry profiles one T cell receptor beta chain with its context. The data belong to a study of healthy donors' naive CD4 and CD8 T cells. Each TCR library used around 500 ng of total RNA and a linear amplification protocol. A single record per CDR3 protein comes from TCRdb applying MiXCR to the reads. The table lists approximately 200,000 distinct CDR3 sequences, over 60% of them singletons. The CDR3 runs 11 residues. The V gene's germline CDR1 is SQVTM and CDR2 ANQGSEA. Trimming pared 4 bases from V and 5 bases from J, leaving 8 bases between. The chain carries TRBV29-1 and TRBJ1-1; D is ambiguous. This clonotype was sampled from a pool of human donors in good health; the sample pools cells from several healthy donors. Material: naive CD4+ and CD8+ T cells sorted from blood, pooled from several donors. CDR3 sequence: CSVGKQTEAFF. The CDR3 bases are TGCAGCGTTGGGAAACAAACTGAAGCTTTCTTT.